Sequencing of this T cell receptor beta chain was carried out in a study of response to subunit inactivated influenza vaccine. General observations from the study: Each seasonal influenza vaccination recruits few new T cells, the authors suggested.

This clonotype was counted at least ten times. Its antigen remains unidentified. TCRdb independently ran MiXCR on the RT-PCR reads; one entry per CDR3 protein. Of around 580,000 distinct CDR3 sequences listed, over 9.5% are singletons. The sequencing here drew on PBMCs from blood, taken on the day of vaccination. The TCR originated in a man aged 45-65 years who received an inactivated influenza vaccine.

CDR3 DNA sequence: TGTGCCAGCAGGAAGGTTGGGACCTATAATTCACCCCTCCACTTT. Residues: CASRKVGTYNSPLHF. J is TRBJ1-6 and V is TRBV25-1; D gene uncertain. Germline V gives CDR1 MGHDK, CDR2 SYGVNS. Trimming stripped 6 bases from V and 2 bases from J, with 11 bases between. The CDR3 has 15 amino acids.